This is a list of T cell receptor beta chains from one sample in a study of cytomegalovirus exposure and HLA in healthy donors. Assay used: immunoSEQ multiplex PCR; TCRdb lists only in-frame clones, some missing. Its listing shows more than 45,000 clones. Sequences were obtained from PBMCs. The receptors were gathered from a woman aged 55-69 years in good health and CMV-seropositive. Both conserved end residues are trimmed from each CDR3. A D gene is named only where the DNA matches it firmly.

d_gene: TRBD1; v_gene: TRBV7-9; j_gene: TRBJ1-4; CDR3aa: ASSFDRVGEKLF
d_gene: NA; v_gene: TRBV6-4; j_gene: TRBJ1-2; CDR3aa: ASSGPGGYGYT
d_gene: NA; v_gene: TRBV6-1; j_gene: TRBJ2-3; CDR3aa: EVRGSTDTQY
d_gene: NA; v_gene: TRBV19; j_gene: TRBJ1-2; CDR3aa: ASSASETGTYGYT
d_gene: TRBD1; v_gene: TRBV27; j_gene: TRBJ1-2; CDR3aa: ASSPTGGHLLLGYT
d_gene: NA; v_gene: TRBV6-5; j_gene: TRBJ1-3; CDR3aa: AALKAGPGNTIY
d_gene: NA; v_gene: TRBV7-2; j_gene: TRBJ1-1; CDR3aa: ASSLGAGHPEAF
d_gene: TRBD1; v_gene: TRBV4-3; j_gene: TRBJ1-5; CDR3aa: ASSQARDRGQPQH
d_gene: TRBD1; v_gene: TRBV7-9; j_gene: TRBJ1-6; CDR3aa: ASSSGQGVRTLH
d_gene: NA; v_gene: TRBV18; j_gene: TRBJ2-5; CDR3aa: ASSPTQETQY
d_gene: TRBD1; v_gene: TRBV5-1; j_gene: TRBJ1-4; CDR3aa: ASSLGGQGWEKLF
d_gene: TRBD1; v_gene: TRBV10-1; j_gene: TRBJ1-1; CDR3aa: ASGQGRDTEAF
d_gene: TRBD1; v_gene: TRBV4-1; j_gene: TRBJ2-1; CDR3aa: ASSPTIQGASDNEQF
d_gene: NA; v_gene: TRBV10-2; j_gene: TRBJ1-6; CDR3aa: ASSARGDNSPLH
d_gene: TRBD1; v_gene: TRBV6-1; j_gene: TRBJ2-7; CDR3aa: ASSSGTGNSYEQY
d_gene: NA; v_gene: TRBV29-1; j_gene: TRBJ2-1; CDR3aa: SVDPSNEQF
d_gene: NA; v_gene: TRBV7-7; j_gene: TRBJ2-3; CDR3aa: ASSLGNLRGNTDTQY
d_gene: TRBD1; v_gene: TRBV11-3; j_gene: TRBJ2-1; CDR3aa: ASSSGTGGDNEQF
d_gene: NA; v_gene: TRBV5-6; j_gene: TRBJ2-7; CDR3aa: ASSLFPTSAYEQY
d_gene: TRBD2; v_gene: TRBV5-1; j_gene: TRBJ2-7; CDR3aa: ASRRLADAYEQY
d_gene: TRBD2; v_gene: TRBV11-3; j_gene: TRBJ2-5; CDR3aa: ASSVGTSGGQETQY
d_gene: NA; v_gene: TRBV6-5; j_gene: TRBJ1-2; CDR3aa: ASSSGSNYGYT
d_gene: NA; v_gene: TRBV16; j_gene: TRBJ1-2; CDR3aa: ASSERVYGYT
d_gene: NA; v_gene: TRBV21-1; j_gene: TRBJ2-3; CDR3aa: ASSSLGGETDTQY
d_gene: NA; v_gene: TRBV9; j_gene: TRBJ1-1; CDR3aa: ASSVVGQGRTEAF
d_gene: NA; v_gene: TRBV5-1; j_gene: TRBJ1-6; CDR3aa: ASSLGQSGNSPLH
d_gene: TRBD1; v_gene: TRBV7-2; j_gene: TRBJ1-2; CDR3aa: ASSPQDRGITGA
d_gene: NA; v_gene: TRBV15; j_gene: TRBJ2-4; CDR3aa: ATSSPMIAKNIQY
d_gene: NA; v_gene: TRBV5-1; j_gene: TRBJ2-7; CDR3aa: ASRLGGAYEQY
d_gene: NA; v_gene: TRBV25-1; j_gene: TRBJ1-3; CDR3aa: ASSVVSGNTIY
d_gene: NA; v_gene: TRBV7-9; j_gene: TRBJ1-1; CDR3aa: ASSLVDSNTEAF
d_gene: NA; v_gene: TRBV19; j_gene: TRBJ2-7; CDR3aa: ASSVSSISYEQY
d_gene: TRBD2; v_gene: TRBV2; j_gene: TRBJ2-3; CDR3aa: ASSPPPGLAGGPSTDTQY
d_gene: TRBD1; v_gene: TRBV15; j_gene: TRBJ1-5; CDR3aa: ATSPTADRDQHQH
d_gene: TRBD1; v_gene: TRBV18; j_gene: TRBJ1-6; CDR3aa: ASSPTGQSEPLH
d_gene: TRBD2; v_gene: TRBV29-1; j_gene: TRBJ2-3; CDR3aa: SGGGAGAGTDTQY
d_gene: TRBD2; v_gene: TRBV10-1; j_gene: TRBJ2-1; CDR3aa: ASRTRTSGGHSSYNEQF
d_gene: TRBD1; v_gene: TRBV10-1; j_gene: TRBJ1-1; CDR3aa: ASRSGTENTEAF
d_gene: NA; v_gene: TRBV7-6; j_gene: TRBJ2-7; CDR3aa: ASSLAEWERASYEQY
d_gene: NA; v_gene: TRBV10-3; j_gene: TRBJ1-6; CDR3aa: AIRADNSPLH
d_gene: TRBD1; v_gene: TRBV25-1; j_gene: TRBJ1-6; CDR3aa: ASSPRTGLNSPLH
d_gene: NA; v_gene: TRBV28; j_gene: TRBJ1-4; CDR3aa: ASSLTVEKLF
d_gene: TRBD2; v_gene: TRBV7-9; j_gene: TRBJ2-1; CDR3aa: ASSNWQGLAYNEQF
d_gene: NA; v_gene: TRBV2; j_gene: TRBJ2-5; CDR3aa: ASSAGTNQETQY
d_gene: NA; v_gene: TRBV27; j_gene: TRBJ1-1; CDR3aa: ASRLTVNTEAF
d_gene: TRBD1; v_gene: TRBV15; j_gene: TRBJ2-1; CDR3aa: ATSWGTGSYNEQF
d_gene: NA; v_gene: TRBV6-1; j_gene: TRBJ1-3; CDR3aa: ASSGQWNGNTIY
d_gene: TRBD1; v_gene: TRBV7-2; j_gene: TRBJ2-1; CDR3aa: ASSNRQGAYNEQF
d_gene: TRBD1; v_gene: TRBV6-5; j_gene: TRBJ1-1; CDR3aa: ASSYANQGATEAF
d_gene: TRBD1; v_gene: TRBV11-3; j_gene: TRBJ2-7; CDR3aa: ASSFEPGGLYEQY
d_gene: TRBD1; v_gene: TRBV6-5; j_gene: TRBJ1-2; CDR3aa: ASSYFGQEINYGYT
d_gene: NA; v_gene: TRBV6-1; j_gene: TRBJ1-6; CDR3aa: ASSDPSPLH
d_gene: NA; v_gene: TRBV1; j_gene: TRBJ2-7; CDR3aa: TSSQGTGPRLCEQY
d_gene: NA; v_gene: TRBV6-4; j_gene: TRBJ1-1; CDR3aa: ASSDQWNTEAF
d_gene: NA; v_gene: TRBV5-4; j_gene: TRBJ1-4; CDR3aa: ASSWGRTDEKLF